Below, 2 T cell receptor beta chains from the same sample are listed, as sequenced in a study of T cells after yellow fever vaccination. Via MiXCR, TCRdb re-called the 5' RACE reads, giving one row per CDR3 protein. Of a few hundred thousand distinct CDR3 sequences listed, around 8.6% are singletons. The input for sequencing was CD4+ T cells sorted from PBMCs, taken 5 days after the yellow fever booster vaccination. The source is a man younger than 35 who received the YFV17D yellow fever vaccine.

The CDR3 region has the DNA TGTGCCATCGGCAGGGACTTAAGCACAGATACGCAGTATTTT. It encodes CAIGRDLSTDTQYF. J is TRBJ2-3 and V is TRBV10-3; TRBD2 is a possible D gene (6 bases). The V end was cut by 8 bases, the J end by 0 bases, with 12 bases between. Germline V lookup: CDR1 ENHRY, CDR2 SYGVKD. CDR3 length: 14 amino acids.

V gene TRBV10-3 combines with J gene TRBJ2-5, with 8 bases fitting TRBD2. The CDR3 is 14 residues long. Germline V gives CDR1 ENHRY, CDR2 SYGVKD. The trim removed 3 bases at V and 9 bases at J, leaving 9 bases unmatched. The CDR3 coding sequence is TGTGCCATCAGTGAACGGGGGGGCCTAGTGTCCCAGTACTTC. Its translation: CAISERGGLVSQYF.